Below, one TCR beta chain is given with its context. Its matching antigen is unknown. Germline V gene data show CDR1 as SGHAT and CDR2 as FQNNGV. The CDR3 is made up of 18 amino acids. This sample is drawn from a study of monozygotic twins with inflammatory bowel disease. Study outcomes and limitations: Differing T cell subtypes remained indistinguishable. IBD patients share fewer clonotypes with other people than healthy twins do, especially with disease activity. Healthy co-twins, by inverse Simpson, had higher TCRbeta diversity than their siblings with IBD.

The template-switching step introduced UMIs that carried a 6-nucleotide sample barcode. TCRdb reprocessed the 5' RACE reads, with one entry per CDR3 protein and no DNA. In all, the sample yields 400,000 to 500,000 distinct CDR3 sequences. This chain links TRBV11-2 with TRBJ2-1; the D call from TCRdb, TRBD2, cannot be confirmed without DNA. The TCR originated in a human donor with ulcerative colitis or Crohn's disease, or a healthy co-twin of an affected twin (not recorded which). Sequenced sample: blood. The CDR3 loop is CASSPTSGRADPSNEQFF.